The TCR beta chain under discussion was sequenced for a study of blood T cell repertoires in COVID-19. TCRdb's table, derived via immunoSEQ multiplex PCR, lists solely in-frame clones and lacks some. Among 110,000 to 150,000 clones listed, 88% were seen once. What was sequenced was peripheral blood. This TCR was sampled from a man in his 70s with acute or convalescent COVID-19.

DNA for the CDR3: TGCGCCAGCAGCTTGACCGGGACTAGCGGGATTGAGCAGTTCTTC. It is translated as CASSLTGTSGIEQFF. The chain recombines TRBV5-1 with TRBJ2-1; 13 bases fit TRBD2. Germline V gene data show CDR1 as SGHRS and CDR2 as YFSETQ. V was clipped by 1 base and J by 9 bases; unmatched bases: 4. CDR3 length: 15 amino acids. The full variable domain, in which reference TRBV5-1 and TRBJ2-1 provide the parts outside the CDR3, is KAGVTQTPRYLIKTRGQQVTLSCSPISGHRSVSWYQQTPGQGLQFLFEYFSETQRNKGNFPGRFSGRQFSNSRSEMNVSTLELGDSALYLCASSLTGTSGIEQFFGPGTRLTVL.